The entry below gives a single T cell receptor beta chain sequence along with its context. This clone has a handful of counts. Its antigen is not yet known. No base-level quality is on record; no much larger clone is a single base apart. The entry originates in a study of cytomegalovirus exposure and HLA in healthy donors (dated by TCRdb to between 2016 and 2019). For context, the study as a whole: In an earlier analysis of fewer than 750 of the donors, 276 Gb of sequence data and about 110 million unique TCR beta sequences from about 190 million T cells were reported. An early release that covered about 600 HLA-typed donors contained about 300 gigabases of sequencing data and 65 million to 100 million unique TCR sequences. The genetic ancestry cluster associated with self-reported Caucasian donors included around 76% of the 398 genotyped donors. The study was designed to test whether signatures of past pathogen exposure could be identified by cataloging public T cell receptors. The study profiled the T cell repertoires of some 610 subjects by immunosequencing and related them to cytomegalovirus serostatus. In addition to the first cohort of 650 to 750 subjects, a separate validation cohort of 130 or so different subjects was used. High-throughput TCR immunosequencing, statistical association of individual TCRs with disease status, and machine learning were combined to predict cytomegalovirus infection status. A later analysis re-analyzed previously published TCR beta repertoires from several hundred donors and added high-resolution HLA genotyping to study TCR occurrence patterns. Rather than drawing on any new phenotypic data, the later analysis identified candidate immune exposures from TCR beta sequences and the way those sequences occurred across donors. An earlier analysis of 587 of the donors used high-throughput TCR beta sequencing to judge whether each TCR beta V gene segment behaved as functional or pseudogenic. Donor age, sex, ethnicity and CMV serostatus were compiled alongside the repertoire data. Genome-wide SNP genotypes for about 60% of the roughly 670 donors were used in a later genetic analysis, which treated that subset as a discovery cohort. All discovery cohort repertoires had been generated on a single sequencing platform. Both class I and class II loci were covered by HLA typing, at four-digit resolution. The number of typed donors differed by locus: about 620-630 for A, B, C, DRB1 and DQB1; some 500 for DQA1; around 580 for DPA1; and about 450 for DPB1. Because of strong linkage in the cohort, roughly 5 DR-DQ haplotypes were treated as single units for association and clustering. Among 300 to 500 genotyped donors of the cohort, an average of around 240,000 unique TCR beta nucleotide sequences was sequenced per donor, of which about 18% were non-productive. What the authors observed across the whole study: A later genetic analysis reported fewer N-insertions in productive TCRs among donors in an Asian-associated ancestry cluster than the roughly 700-donor mean. In a later analysis, TCR association rates were found to vary across HLA loci, with the most associated TCRs seen for DRB1 alleles and the fewest for HLA-C alleles. A further reported finding was that TCR beta sequences accurately predicted the HLA-A and HLA-B alleles for most subjects in the first cohort. The 87-base-pair reads could not distinguish some IMGT-functional V segments, including TRBV6-2 and TRBV6-3, so those segments were excluded. In this cohort, only TCR beta chains were sequenced, and detectable features were limited by the absence of alpha or paired-chain data. In a later analysis, HLA-associated TCR beta chains were found to be more clonally expanded and to have lower generation probabilities than equally common non-associated chains. While some public TCRs were present in many individuals, most TCR sequences turned up only very rarely across donors. In a later genetic analysis, a missense DCLRE1C variant was associated with V-gene and J-gene trimming of TCR beta chains, and the association was replicated in an independent cohort. When HLA alleles, especially DR and DQ, strongly co-occurred, attributing TCR associations to individual alleles was difficult. In an earlier analysis of some 550 of the donors, most TCR beta V segments were observed in productive rearrangements about 87% or about 30% of the time, broadly matching IMGT annotations. Around 16 rarely observed V segments, including chromosome 9 orphons, were excluded from the earlier analysis of several hundred of the donors because counts were too low. In both the original and validation cohorts, the classifier was reported to diagnose cytomegalovirus status with high specificity and sensitivity. In a later analysis, most CMV-associated TCR beta chains were found to appear HLA-restricted, with HLA associations seemingly driven largely by CMV exposure. CMV serostatus was the only immune exposure information available for the cohort. Because some donors lacked HLA typing at each locus, the association tests relied only on the typed subset. The authors suggested that the approach could potentially be extended to other disease states and immunological phenotypes. Presence/absence analyses assumed roughly uniform sequencing depth across donors, an assumption that may not hold. A group of highly shared sequence variants was considered likely to be a technical artifact of the sequencing pipeline. In vitro tests confirmed that a few of the cytomegalovirus-associated TCR beta chains recognize cytomegalovirus antigens. The study listed 164 TCR beta chains as associated with cytomegalovirus. Correlated functional status among segregating V segments might be attributable to linkage disequilibrium, but an unknown experimental factor could not be ruled out. In a later analysis, some 17,000 TCR beta sequences were associated with specific HLA alleles at a false discovery rate of 0.05. In a later analysis, several top co-occurrence clusters were reported to appear linked to parvovirus B19, influenza, CMV and Epstein-Barr virus.

The germline V gene (reference sequence) gives CDR1 as MNHNY and CDR2 as SVGAGI. The cysteine opens and the phenylalanine closes a CDR3 of 16 amino acids. This entry keeps only the CDR3 DNA: 48 bases, framed from base 1. Trimming at the junction amounts to 2 bases on V and 6 bases on J, and the germline ends lie 16 bases apart. The library was prepared using the immunoSEQ multiplex PCR assay. The multiplex PCR relied on a mix of 60 forward primers for TCR Vbeta segments and 13 reverse primers for TCR Jbeta segments. The CDR3 region of rearranged TCR beta genes was amplified from genomic DNA with a multiplex PCR assay. On the Illumina HiSeq System, the amplified TCR beta libraries were sequenced as 87-base-pair reads. As for how the authors treated the data: A later analysis tallied roughly 80 million unique TCR beta chains across the 666 repertoires, and around 12 million of those chains were shared by two or more donors. Raw reads were error-corrected and collapsed into unique sequences by a nearest-neighbor algorithm in which closely related sequences were merged to remove PCR and sequencing errors. To assign V, D and J gene segments, CDR3 sequences were aligned to IMGT reference sequences. For a sequence to be retained, a match of at least six nucleotides was required to both a V gene segment and a J gene segment. Rearrangements were classified as productive when the CDR3 lacked stop codons and remained in frame with V and J, and all other rearrangements were classified as non-productive. Following IMGT convention, CDR3 was defined as the stretch from the second conserved V-encoded cysteine to the conserved J-encoded phenylalanine. The earlier analysis of about 590 of the donors excluded sequences that lacked an unambiguous match to a single V gene segment. An earlier analysis of approximately 590 of the donors classified V segments as functional when productive rearrangements were above 56.7% and as segregating when the standard deviation between donors was above 5%. A statistical classification framework was developed to diagnose cytomegalovirus status using the catalog of TCR beta chain sequences. V and J gene assignment, in a later analysis, came from comparing TCR nucleotide sequences with IMGT/GENE-DB human TR gene sequences. The TCRdist pipeline was used in a later analysis to assign CDR3 sequences and most-parsimonious VDJ recombination scenarios. In a later analysis, each TCR beta chain was defined by its CDR3 amino acid sequence together with its V-gene family, and reads without a unique V-gene family were excluded. As a way to deal with suspected cross-contamination and a sequencing artifact, a later analysis dropped under 600 nucleotide sequences that were highly shared and had low generation probability. In a later analysis, a clonal expansion index for each public chain was calculated from normalized within-repertoire ranks of inferred template counts. In a later analysis, generation probabilities were computed using a VDJ recombination model fitted to out-of-frame rearrangements, and the results were checked against IGoR. Hypergeometric tests were used in a later analysis to score TCR-TCR, TCR-HLA and TCR-CMV co-occurrence, with a repertoire-size bias correction applied to the TCR pairs. False discovery rates were estimated in a later analysis by permuting HLA or CMV assignments 20 times. In a later analysis, co-occurring TCRs were grouped with DBSCAN, and TCRdist sequence similarity was added when clustering was performed within HLA-allele-positive subsets. Repertoires with fewer than 30,000 or more than 120,000 public chains were left out of co-occurrence clustering, as were roughly five repertoires with anomalous nucleotide sharing. TCRdb holds this immuneACCESS table with in-frame rearrangements only. Some clones are missing; in checked studies, unresolved V genes explain under half, and the rest has no known cause. V and J calls and clone size are copied from that table; D and trimming were computed from the DNA. This sample is represented by about 180,000 clones; about 81% of them were singletons. The ten most abundant clones make up approximately 1.5% of the sample.

The cohort comprised approximately 700 healthy bone marrow donors. At the time of sampling, every cohort member was nominally healthy, though immune exposures that went unrecorded were likely present. The donor was CMV seronegative and was included in the group of several hundred seronegative cohort members. Every donor gave a peripheral blood sample, and the peripheral blood mononuclear cells from that sample were used for TCR beta sequencing. The Qiagen DNeasy Blood Extraction Kit was used to extract genomic DNA from the blood cell samples. This clonotype was obtained from a man in his forties in good health and CMV-seronegative. In this chain, TRBV6-6 is recombined with TRBJ2-2; perhaps TRBD2 is the D gene, with 5 bases matching. The sample was PBMCs. The CDR3 amino acid sequence is: CASSYGRNSVAGELFF. The DNA is TGTGCCAGCAGTTACGGCAGGAATAGCGTGGCCGGGGAGCTGTTTTTT.